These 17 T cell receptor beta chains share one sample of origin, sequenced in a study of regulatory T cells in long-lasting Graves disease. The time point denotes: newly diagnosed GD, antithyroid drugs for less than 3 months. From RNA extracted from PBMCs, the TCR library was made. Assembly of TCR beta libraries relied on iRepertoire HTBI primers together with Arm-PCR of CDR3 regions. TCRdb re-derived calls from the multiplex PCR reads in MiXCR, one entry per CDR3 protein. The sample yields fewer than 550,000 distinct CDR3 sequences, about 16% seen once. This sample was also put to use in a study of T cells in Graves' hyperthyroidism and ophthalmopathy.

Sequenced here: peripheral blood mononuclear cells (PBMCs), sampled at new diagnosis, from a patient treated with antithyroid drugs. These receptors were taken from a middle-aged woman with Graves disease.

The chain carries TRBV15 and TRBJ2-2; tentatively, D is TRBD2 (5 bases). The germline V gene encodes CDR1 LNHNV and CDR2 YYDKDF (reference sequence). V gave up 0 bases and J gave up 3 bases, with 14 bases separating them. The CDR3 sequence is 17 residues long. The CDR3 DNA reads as TGTGCCACCAGCAGAGATTTGGGAGCTTCCGACACCGGGGAGCTGTTTTTT. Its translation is CATSRDLGASDTGELFF. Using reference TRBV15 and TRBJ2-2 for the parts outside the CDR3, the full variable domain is DAMVIQNPRYQVTQFGKPVTLSCSQTLNHNVMYWYQQKSSQAPKLLFHYYDKDFNNEADTPDNFQSRRPNTSFCFLDIRSPGLGDTAMYLCATSRDLGASDTGELFFGEGSRLTVL.

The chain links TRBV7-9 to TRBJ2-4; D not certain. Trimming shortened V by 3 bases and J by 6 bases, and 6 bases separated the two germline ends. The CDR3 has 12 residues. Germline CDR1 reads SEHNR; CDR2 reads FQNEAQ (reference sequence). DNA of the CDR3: TGTGCCAGCAGCTTTGACGTAAACATTCAGTACTTC. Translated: CASSFDVNIQYF.

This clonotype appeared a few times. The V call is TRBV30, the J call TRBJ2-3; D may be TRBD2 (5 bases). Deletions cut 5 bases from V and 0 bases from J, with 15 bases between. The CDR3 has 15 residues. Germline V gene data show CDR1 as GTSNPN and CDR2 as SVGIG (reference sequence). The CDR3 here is CAWDPGTTSTDTQYF. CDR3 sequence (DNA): TGTGCCTGGGACCCGGGAACCACTAGCACAGATACGCAGTATTTT.

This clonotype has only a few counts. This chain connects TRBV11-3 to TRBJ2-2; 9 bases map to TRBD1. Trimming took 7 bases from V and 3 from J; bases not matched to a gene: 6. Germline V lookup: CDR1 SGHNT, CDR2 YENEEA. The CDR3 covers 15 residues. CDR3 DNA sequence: TGTGCCAGCAAACAGGGGGCTTCAGACACCGGGGAGCTGTTTTTT. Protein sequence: CASKQGASDTGELFF. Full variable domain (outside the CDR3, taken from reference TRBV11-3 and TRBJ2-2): EAGVVQSPRYKIIEKKQPVAFWCNPISGHNTLYWYLQNLGQGPELLIRYENEEAVDDSQLPKDRFSAERLKGVDSTLKIQPAELGDSAVYLCASKQGASDTGELFFGEGSRLTVL.

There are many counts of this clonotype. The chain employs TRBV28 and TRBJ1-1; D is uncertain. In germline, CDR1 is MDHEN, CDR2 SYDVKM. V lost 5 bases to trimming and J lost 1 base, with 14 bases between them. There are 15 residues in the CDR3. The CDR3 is CASSPPPTGNTEAFF. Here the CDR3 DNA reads TGTGCCAGCAGTCCCCCCCCGACTGGGAACACTGAAGCTTTCTTT.

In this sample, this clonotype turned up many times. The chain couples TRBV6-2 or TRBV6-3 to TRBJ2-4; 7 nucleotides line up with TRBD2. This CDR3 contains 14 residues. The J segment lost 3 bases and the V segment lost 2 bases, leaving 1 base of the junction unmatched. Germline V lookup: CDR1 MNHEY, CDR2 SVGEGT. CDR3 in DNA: TGTGCCAGCAGTTACGGGGGGGACAAAAACATTCAGTACTTC. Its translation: CASSYGGDKNIQYF.

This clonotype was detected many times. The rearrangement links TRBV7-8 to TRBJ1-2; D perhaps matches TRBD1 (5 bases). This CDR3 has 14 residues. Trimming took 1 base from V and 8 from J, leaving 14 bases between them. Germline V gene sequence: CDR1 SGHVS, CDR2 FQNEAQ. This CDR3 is CASSLVQGTGGYTF. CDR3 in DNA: TGTGCCAGCAGCTTAGTCCAGGGCACGGGAGGCTACACCTTC.

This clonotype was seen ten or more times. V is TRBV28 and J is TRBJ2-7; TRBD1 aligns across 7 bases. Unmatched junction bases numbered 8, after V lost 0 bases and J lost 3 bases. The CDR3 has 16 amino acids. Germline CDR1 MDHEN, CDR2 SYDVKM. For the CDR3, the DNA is TGTGCCAGCAGTTTATGGAGGCGGACAGGTCTCTACGAGCAGTACTTC. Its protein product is CASSLWRRTGLYEQYF.

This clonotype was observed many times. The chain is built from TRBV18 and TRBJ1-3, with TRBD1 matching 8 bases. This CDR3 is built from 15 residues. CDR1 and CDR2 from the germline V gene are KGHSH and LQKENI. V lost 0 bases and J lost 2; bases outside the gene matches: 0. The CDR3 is CASSPPGQAGNTIYF. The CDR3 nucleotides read TGTGCCAGCTCACCACCGGGACAGGCTGGAAACACCATATATTTT.

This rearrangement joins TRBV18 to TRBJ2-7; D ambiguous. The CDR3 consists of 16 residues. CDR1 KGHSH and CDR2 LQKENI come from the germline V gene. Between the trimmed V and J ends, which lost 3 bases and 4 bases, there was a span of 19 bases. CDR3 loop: CASSPVTEPAGYEQYF. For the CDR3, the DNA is TGTGCCAGCTCACCGGTTACAGAGCCCGCCGGGTACGAGCAGTACTTC.

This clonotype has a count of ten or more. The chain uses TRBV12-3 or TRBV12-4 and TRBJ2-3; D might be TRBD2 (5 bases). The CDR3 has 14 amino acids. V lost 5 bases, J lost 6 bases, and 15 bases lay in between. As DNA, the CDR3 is TGTGCCAGCAGTCCCCTCGGGATTAGCGATACGCAGTATTTT. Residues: CASSPLGISDTQYF.

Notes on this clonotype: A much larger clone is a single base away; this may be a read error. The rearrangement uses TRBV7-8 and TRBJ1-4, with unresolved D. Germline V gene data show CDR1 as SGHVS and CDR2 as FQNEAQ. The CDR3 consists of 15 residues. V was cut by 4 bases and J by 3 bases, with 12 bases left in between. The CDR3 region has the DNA TGTGCCAGCAGCTCTGAGACCTGGCCTAATGAAAAACTGTTTTTT. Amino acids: CASSSETWPNEKLFF.

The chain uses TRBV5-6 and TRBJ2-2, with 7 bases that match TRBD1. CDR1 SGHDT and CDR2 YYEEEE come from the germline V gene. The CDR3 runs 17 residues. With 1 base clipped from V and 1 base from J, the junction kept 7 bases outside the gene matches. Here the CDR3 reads CASSLWRRGLNTGELFF. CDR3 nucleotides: TGTGCCAGCAGCTTGTGGCGCAGGGGGTTGAACACCGGGGAGCTGTTTTTT.

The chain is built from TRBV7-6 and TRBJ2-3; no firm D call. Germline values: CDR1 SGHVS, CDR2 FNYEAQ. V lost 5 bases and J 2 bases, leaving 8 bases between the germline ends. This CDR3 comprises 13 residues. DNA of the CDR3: TGTGCCAGCAGCGTGGTGGACACAGATACGCAGTATTTT. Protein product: CASSVVDTDTQYF.

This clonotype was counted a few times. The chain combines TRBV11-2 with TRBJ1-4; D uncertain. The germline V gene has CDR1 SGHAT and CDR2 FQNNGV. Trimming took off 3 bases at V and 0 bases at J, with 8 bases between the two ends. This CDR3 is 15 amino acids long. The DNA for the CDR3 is TGTGCCAGCAGCTTCGGACCCGCAACTAATGAAAAACTGTTTTTT. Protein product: CASSFGPATNEKLFF.

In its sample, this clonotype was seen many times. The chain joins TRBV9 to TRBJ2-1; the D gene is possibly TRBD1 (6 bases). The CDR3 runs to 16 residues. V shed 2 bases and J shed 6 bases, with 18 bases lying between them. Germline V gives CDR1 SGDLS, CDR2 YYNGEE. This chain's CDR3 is CASSVLSGTRVNEQFF. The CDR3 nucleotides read TGTGCCAGCAGCGTCCTTTCCGGGACAAGGGTCAATGAGCAGTTCTTC.

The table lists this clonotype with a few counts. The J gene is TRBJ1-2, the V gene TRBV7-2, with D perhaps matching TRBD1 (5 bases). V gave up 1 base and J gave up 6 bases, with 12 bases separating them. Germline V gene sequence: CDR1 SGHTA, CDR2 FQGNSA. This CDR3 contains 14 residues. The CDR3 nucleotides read TGTGCCAGCAGCTTAGTGGTCGGGGGGGATGGCTACACCTTC. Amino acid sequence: CASSLVVGGDGYTF. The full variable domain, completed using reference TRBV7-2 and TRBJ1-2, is GAGVSQSPSNKVTEKGKDVELRCDPISGHTALYWYRQSLGQGLEFLIYFQGNSAPDKSGLPSDRFSAERTGGSVSTLTIQRTQQEDSAVYLCASSLVVGGDGYTFGSGTRLTVV.